This T cell receptor beta chain was found in a study of patients and donors after allogeneic stem cell transplantation. TCRdb reprocessed the RT-PCR reads via MiXCR and lists one record per CDR3 protein. Here the sample spans about 1,700 distinct CDR3 sequences, under 4.5% being singletons. This clonotype is large by share. Germline V gene lookup returns CDR1 DFQATT and CDR2 SNEGSKA (reference sequence). The V and J ends lost 0 bases and 1 base respectively, with 16 bases between them. The CDR3 covers 17 residues. This clonotype originated in a human donor who was either an allogeneic HSCT recipient or a stem cell or donor lymphocyte infusion donor (not recorded which). It is not recorded whose cells these are; they may come from a transplant donor. Sequencing used blood, either unsorted or a sorted T cell fraction (not recorded which). V usage is TRBV20-1 and J usage is TRBJ2-1, with D unresolved. CDR3 in amino acids: CSARDALAERSYNEQFF. Here the CDR3 DNA reads TGCAGTGCTAGAGATGCGCTCGCCGAACGTTCCTACAATGAGCAGTTCTTC.